The clone carrying this TCR beta chain was observed a handful of times. The sample is drawn from a study of blood T cells in healthy people across ages. Study as a whole: Template-switching capture recovered about one barcoded beta molecule per two T cells.

PCR was performed a second time for 7 to 11 cycles using a sample-barcoded 5' primer and a J-beta primer mix. Each TCR beta cDNA got a 12-nucleotide random molecular identifier. Researchers report that each sample yielded at least 2.5 million CDR3-containing paired-end reads. One entry per CDR3 protein results from TCRdb running MiXCR on the 5' RACE reads. Altogether approximately 790,000 distinct CDR3 sequences are present, 60% to 80% being singletons, with the ten largest covering around a quarter. Every participating donor contributed 7.5 to 10 milliliters of peripheral blood through a draw. The sample was blood. This clonotype originated in a man aged 25 to 40 in good health.

Here the CDR3 DNA reads TGTGCCAGCAGCCCCCGTCTCAGGGCGAAGGGAGAGACCCAGTACTTC. Translating it yields CASSPRLRAKGETQYF. The chain links TRBV7-9 to TRBJ2-5, with D tentatively TRBD1 (5 bases). The CDR3 is made up of 16 amino acids. Per germline, CDR1 SEHNR and CDR2 FQNEAQ (reference sequence). The V and J ends lost 5 bases and 4 bases respectively, with 20 bases between them.